The next 14 T cell receptor beta chains were all read from a single sample in a study of blood T cell repertoires in COVID-19. Assay: immunoSEQ multiplex PCR; the TCRdb copy retains only in-frame clones and omits some. This sample yields 25,000 to 35,000 clones, of which 60% to 80% are seen a single time; 35% to 55% belongs to the top ten. Sample: peripheral blood. These receptor sequences come from a woman between 65 and 79 years old with acute or convalescent COVID-19.

The chain recombines TRBV23-1 with TRBJ2-3; 13 nucleotides match TRBD2. TRBV23-1 is noted as an ORF with a role that remains uncertain. This CDR3 is 19 amino acids long. Unmatched junction bases numbered 14, after V lost 6 bases and J lost 2 bases. CDR3 coding DNA: TGCGCCAGCAGCCCCGGGACTAGCGGGGTTTTAAACCACACAGATACGCAGTATTTT. Translating gives CASSPGTSGVLNHTDTQYF.

In DNA form, the CDR3 reads TGTGCCACCGGACAGATGGACGAGCAGTACTTC. This codes for CATGQMDEQYF. The chain is built from TRBV10-3 and TRBJ2-7; TRBD1 is a possible D gene (6 bases). In germline, CDR1 is ENHRY, CDR2 SYGVKD. The CDR3 contains 11 residues. V was shortened by 10 bases and J by 5 bases, with 12 bases between the two germline ends.

A remark on this clone: A junction end diverges from the germline sequence, so it may reflect a read error. The chain has TRBV6-2 or TRBV6-3 and TRBJ2-7; 9 positions match TRBD1. From germline, CDR1 is MNHEY and CDR2 SVGEGT. The CDR3 is 15 residues long. CDR3 residues: CASSDSGTGYLEQYF. As DNA, the CDR3 is TGTGCCAGCAGTGACTCCGGGACAGGGTATCTCGAGCAGTACTTC.

The chain is built from TRBV3-1 (or the pseudogene TRBV3-2) and TRBJ2-5; D perhaps matches TRBD2 (6 bases). This CDR3 region has 15 residues. V lost 0 bases to trimming and J lost 5 bases, with 13 bases between them. Germline V gene data show CDR1 as LGHDT and CDR2 as YNNKEL (reference sequence). The CDR3 region has the DNA TGTGCCAGCAGCCAAGAGGGAGCGGGTCAGGAGACCCAGTACTTC. This translates into CASSQEGAGQETQYF.

V usage is TRBV13 and J usage is TRBJ1-1, with D possibly being TRBD1 (6 bases). V was shortened by 1 base and J by 9 bases, with 12 bases between the two germline ends. This CDR3 region has 13 residues. The germline V gene encodes CDR1 PRHDT and CDR2 FYEKMQ (reference sequence). CDR3 sequence reads: CASSLDFGTKAFF. The CDR3 DNA sequence: TGTGCCAGCAGCTTAGATTTTGGGACAAAAGCTTTCTTT.

This clone was counted a single time. The rearrangement links TRBV27 to TRBJ1-1; the D is unclear. The CDR3 sequence is 13 residues long. CDR1 is MNHEY, CDR2 SMNVEV, per germline (reference sequence). Between the trimmed V and J ends, which lost 8 bases and 1 base, there was a span of 11 bases. The CDR3: CASGVGGNTEAFF. The CDR3 coding sequence is TGTGCCAGCGGGGTTGGAGGGAACACTGAAGCTTTCTTT.

The genes are TRBV29-1 and TRBJ2-2, with 10 bases identical to TRBD1. Germline V gives CDR1 SQVTM, CDR2 ANQGSEA. The CDR3 consists of 15 residues. The V gene end was trimmed by 6 bases and the J gene end by 4 bases; junction bases not matched to a gene: 8. As DNA, the CDR3 is TGCAGCGTCCTATTCGGGGACAGGGGCACCGGGGAGCTGTTTTTT. Its protein is CSVLFGDRGTGELFF.

V gene TRBV6-5 combines with J gene TRBJ1-2; D unresolved. The CDR3 sequence is 13 residues long. Germline assignment: CDR1 MNHEY and CDR2 SVGAGI. Trimming stripped 7 bases from V and 2 bases from J, with 11 bases between. The CDR3 loop is CASTPGANYGYTF. CDR3 nucleotide sequence: TGTGCCAGCACTCCCGGAGCCAACTATGGCTACACCTTC.

The genes are TRBV6-5 and TRBJ1-3; D is perhaps TRBD1 (5 bases). CDR3 length: 13 residues. Germline V CDR1 and CDR2: MNHEY, SVGAGI. V lost 10 bases and J 4 bases, leaving 14 bases between the germline ends. This chain's CDR3 is CATGRVAGNTIYF. CDR3 coding DNA: TGTGCCACCGGCAGGGTAGCCGGAAACACCATATATTTT.

The genes are TRBV7-3 and TRBJ2-1; 14 bases map to TRBD2. The length of the CDR3 is 14 residues. With V trimmed by 2 bases and J by 15 bases, 6 bases remained unmatched. From germline, CDR1 is SGHTA and CDR2 FQGTGA. CDR3 sequence: CASSLGTSGSWLFF. The CDR3 DNA is TGTGCCAGCAGCTTAGGGACTAGCGGGAGTTGGCTGTTCTTC.

The chain uses TRBV28 and TRBJ2-7; 8 bases agree with TRBD1. CDR1 is MDHEN, CDR2 SYDVKM, per germline. The V gene end was trimmed by 6 bases and the J gene end by 7 bases; junction bases not matched to a gene: 17. The CDR3 runs to 16 residues. The CDR3 sequence: CASSLRSGTGVWEQYF. For the CDR3, the DNA is TGTGCCAGCAGCCTGAGGTCAGGGACAGGAGTGTGGGAGCAGTACTTC.

The chain has TRBV6-4 and TRBJ1-1; D perhaps matches TRBD1 (5 bases). Germline values: CDR1 MRHNA, CDR2 SNTAGT. CDR3 length equals 13 residues. Trimming pared 4 bases from V and 1 base from J, leaving 7 bases between. The DNA of the CDR3 is TGTGCCAGCAGTGTCAGGGAGAACACTGAAGCTTTCTTT. Encoded protein: CASSVRENTEAFF.

The rearrangement links TRBV7-2 to TRBJ2-2; perhaps TRBD1 as D (7 bases). Between the trimmed V and J ends, which lost 1 base and 7 bases, there was a span of 16 bases. The CDR3 contains 16 residues. The V gene's germline CDR1 is SGHTA and CDR2 FQGNSA. CDR3 in amino acids: CASSLGWRGQGGELFF. The CDR3 bases are TGTGCCAGCAGCTTAGGGTGGAGGGGGCAAGGCGGGGAGCTGTTTTTT. The complete variable domain, with remaining parts taken from reference TRBV7-2 and TRBJ2-2, reads GAGVSQSPSNKVTEKGKDVELRCDPISGHTALYWYRQSLGQGLEFLIYFQGNSAPDKSGLPSDRFSAERTGGSVSTLTIQRTQQEDSAVYLCASSLGWRGQGGELFFGEGSRLTVL.

This chain joins TRBV6-6 and TRBJ1-1, with 12 bases lining up with TRBD1. The CDR3 is 16 residues long. Germline CDR1 reads MNHNY; CDR2 reads SVGAGI (reference sequence). With V trimmed by 7 bases and J by 9 bases, 15 bases remained unmatched. CDR3 amino acids: CASNDTPGQGATQAFF. DNA for the CDR3: TGTGCCAGCAACGATACCCCGGGACAGGGGGCAACGCAAGCTTTCTTT.